This T cell receptor beta chain was identified in a study of blood T cell repertoires in COVID-19. Study context: There were acute and convalescent COVID-19 samples, and they came from the United States, Italy and Spain. PBMCs, B-cell-depleted T cells, or T cells were the source of the cDNA or gDNA that made up the material.

In the source study's methods: Amplifying reference gene primers gave estimates of nucleated cell counts. The protocol was immunoSEQ multiplex PCR, while the TCRdb copy is restricted to in-frame clones and leaves out a portion. For V, J and clone size, that table is used; D and trimming come from the DNA. The sample carries fewer than 150,000 clones, 75% to 90% recorded once. This clonotype originated in a human donor in a cohort sampled during active COVID-19. The sequenced material came from peripheral blood.

CDR3: CASKNRGQGTLQPQHF. In DNA form, the CDR3 reads TGTGCCAGCAAAAACCGGGGACAGGGAACCCTCCAGCCCCAGCATTTT. This rearrangement joins TRBV27 to TRBJ1-5, with 9 bases identical to TRBD1. V was clipped by 7 bases and J by 7 bases; unmatched bases: 14. The CDR3 has 16 residues. Germline V gives CDR1 MNHEY, CDR2 SMNVEV (reference sequence).